The 17 T cell receptor beta chains listed next were all sequenced from one sample in a study of CD4 and CD8 cells across lung adenocarcinoma regions. TCRdb passed the PCR reads through MiXCR, listing each CDR3 protein once. The table includes nearly 7,000 distinct CDR3 sequences, under 70% detected once. Sequencing was carried out using CD8+ T cells from the center of a lung tumor. The receptors stem from a male donor with lung adenocarcinoma. The CD4 and CD8 labels of this study may be unreliable.

The J gene is TRBJ2-2, the V gene TRBV5-1; TRBD2 might be the D (5 bases). Deletions cut 4 bases from V and 9 bases from J, with 13 bases between. Germline V gives CDR1 SGHRS, CDR2 YFSETQ. There are 13 residues in the CDR3. The CDR3 is CASSLDYARELFF. In DNA, the CDR3 is TGCGCCAGCAGCCTCGACTACGCACGGGAGCTGTTTTTT.

A few counts support this clonotype. CDR3 in DNA: TGTGCCAGCAGTTTTGGGCCCTACACAGATACGCAGTATTTT. Its translation: CASSFGPYTDTQYF. The rearrangement links TRBV6-5 to TRBJ2-3; no reliable D call. CDR1 MNHEY and CDR2 SVGAGI come from the germline V gene. This CDR3 contains 14 residues. Trimming shortened V by 4 bases and J by 2 bases, and 10 bases separated the two germline ends.

The rearrangement links TRBV6-2 or TRBV6-3 to TRBJ2-1, with TRBD2 matching 9 bases. The length of the CDR3 is 16 residues. V lost 5 bases, J lost 4 bases, and 9 bases stayed unmatched. Germline V gene data show CDR1 as MNHEY and CDR2 as SVGEGT. The CDR3 loop is CASSDRGSGGYNEQFF. For the CDR3, the DNA is TGTGCCAGCAGTGACCGGGGTAGCGGGGGATACAATGAGCAGTTCTTC.

The chain employs TRBV6-1 and TRBJ1-2, with D perhaps TRBD1 (5 bases). V lost 9 bases and J lost 8, with 16 bases in between. The CDR3 extends over 12 amino acids. The germline V gene encodes CDR1 MNHNS and CDR2 SASEGT. CDR3 loop: CASSPPRGGYTF. The CDR3 DNA sequence: TGTGCCAGTTCGCCCCCCCGGGGGGGCTACACCTTC.

This clonotype was counted only a few times. The chain employs TRBV6-1 and TRBJ2-1, with TRBD2 matching over 10 bases. The tail of the sequence fits TRBJ2-7 better, so the J call may be wrong. This CDR3 contains 20 residues. Germline values: CDR1 MNHNS, CDR2 SASEGT. CDR3 amino acids: CASSEVQSPSGGRTYNEQYF. In DNA form, the CDR3 reads TGTGCCAGCAGTGAAGTTCAAAGCCCTAGCGGGGGACGTACCTACAATGAGCAGTACTTC.

Notes on this clonotype: A read error may account for a junction end that differs from germline. This rearrangement joins TRBV6-1 to TRBJ2-5, with 11 bases matching TRBD2. The CDR3 is 15 amino acids. The germline CDR1 and CDR2 sequences are MNHNS and SASEGT. CDR3 sequence reads: CASSELAGGQETQYF. The CDR3 nucleotides are TGTGCCAGCAGTGAACTAGCGGGAGGCCAAGAGACGCAGTACTTT.

This chain joins TRBV10-1 and TRBJ2-3, with 7 bases matching TRBD2. The CDR3 has 16 residues. CDR1 and CDR2 from the germline V gene are WNHNN and SYGVQD (reference sequence). J was trimmed by 10 bases and V by 4 bases; bases with no gene match: 17. CDR3 in amino acids: CASSGAQAGRTEAQYF. The CDR3 nucleotides read TGCGCCAGCAGTGGAGCACAAGCGGGACGCACCGAGGCGCAGTATTTT.

In the case of this clonotype: The junction shows a germline mismatch at one end, possibly a read error. The DNA of the CDR3 is TGTGCCAGGAGTGGAGCCCTGGGGGTGAGAGCCACAGACATGCAGTACTTC. Encoded protein: CARSGALGVRATDMQYF. The rearrangement links TRBV6-1 to TRBJ2-4, with D perhaps assigned TRBD1 or TRBD2 (5 bases each). Per the germline V gene, CDR1 is MNHNS and CDR2 is SASEGT. The CDR3 consists of 17 residues.

The gene calls are TRBV6-1 and TRBJ2-3, with TRBD2 matching over 8 bases. This CDR3 spans 14 amino acids. The germline gives CDR1 MNHNS, CDR2 SASEGT. Germline trimming cut 7 bases from V and 12 bases from J; bases unmatched to any gene: 15. CDR3 loop: CASTGGCSKNTQYF. CDR3 bases: TGTGCCAGCACGGGGGGGTGTAGCAAAAACACTCAGTATTTT.

In its sample, this clonotype ranks as medium-sized. A much larger clonotype is one base distant, so this may be a read error. The chain recombines TRBV6-1 with TRBJ2-1; D might be TRBD2 (5 bases). The V and J ends lost 10 bases and 10 bases respectively, with 17 bases between them. Germline CDR1 and CDR2: MNHNS and SASEGT. The length of the CDR3 is 12 residues. CDR3 in DNA: TGTGCCACCCGCTCGCGGAGGCGGGAGCAGTTCTTC. This translates into CATRSRRREQFF.

In this sample, this clonotype turned up a few times. This sequence may be a read error, since a much larger clone differs from it by one base. The chain links TRBV6-2 or TRBV6-3 to TRBJ2-1; 15 bases map to TRBD2. TRBJ2-7 matches the DNA end more closely, so the J call is doubtful. The V gene's germline CDR1 is MNHEY and CDR2 SVGEGT. This CDR3 is 20 amino acids long. CDR3 sequence: CASSYSWTSGRALKEYEQYF. DNA of the CDR3: TGTGCCAGCAGTTACTCTTGGACTAGCGGGAGGGCCTTAAAAGAGTATGAGCAGTACTTC.

The chain has TRBV7-2 and TRBJ2-7; possible D gene TRBD1, 5 bases. Per germline, CDR1 SGHTA and CDR2 FQGNSA. The V and J ends lost 3 bases and 2 bases respectively, with 14 bases between them. The CDR3 runs 15 residues. CDR3 DNA sequence: TGTGCCAGCAGCTTTATTTCAGGGCTGGCCTACGAGCAGTACTTC. Protein product: CASSFISGLAYEQYF.

This clonotype was seen once. One end of the junction is discordant with germline, which a read error may explain. The rearrangement uses TRBV6-5 and TRBJ2-1; 7 positions agree with TRBD1. The J call may be mistaken, given a closer DNA end match to TRBJ2-7. The CDR3 sequence is 15 residues long. In germline, CDR1 is MNHEY, CDR2 SVGAGI. Written as DNA, the CDR3 is TGTGCTAGCAGTTACTCTCAGGGGGAAGTATACGAGCAGTACTTC. It is translated as CASSYSQGEVYEQYF.

The CDR3 protein is CASGDRVLNEQFF. The CDR3 bases are TGTGCCAGCGGCGACAGGGTATTGAATGAGCAGTTCTTC. The chain carries TRBV27 and TRBJ2-1, with 7 bases aligning to TRBD1. Germline V gene sequence: CDR1 MNHEY, CDR2 SMNVEV (reference sequence). This CDR3 region has 13 residues. Trimming cost V 8 bases and J 7 bases; bases outside gene matches: 8.

The chain recombines TRBV7-3 with TRBJ2-4; the D is unclear. The last part of the DNA fits TRBJ2-1 better; the J call may be wrong. There are 13 residues in the CDR3. In germline, CDR1 is SGHTA, CDR2 FQGTGA. This CDR3 reads CASSSGPSNEQFF. The CDR3 nucleotides are TGTGCCAGCAGCTCCGGGCCTTCGAATGAGCAGTTCTTC.

This clonotype was counted once. The J gene is TRBJ2-5, the V gene TRBV10-1; possibly TRBD1 or TRBD2 for D (6 bases each). Per the germline V gene, CDR1 is WNHNN and CDR2 is SYGVQD (reference sequence). The CDR3 has 14 amino acids. The CDR3 here is CAGSGGRVPKIQYF. For the CDR3, the DNA is TGCGCGGGCAGTGGGGGGCGTGTACCGAAGATCCAGTACTTC.

The sample holds a few counts of this clonotype. J is TRBJ2-2 and V is TRBV6-1; D possibly corresponds to TRBD2 (6 bases). The CDR3 length is 15 residues. V lost 5 bases and J 5 bases, leaving 15 bases between the germline ends. CDR1 and CDR2 from the germline V gene are MNHNS and SASEGT. The CDR3 sequence is CASSLLGRWTGELFF. The CDR3 DNA reads TGTGCCAGCAGTCTTCTGGGGAGGTGGACCGGGGAGCTGTTTTTT.